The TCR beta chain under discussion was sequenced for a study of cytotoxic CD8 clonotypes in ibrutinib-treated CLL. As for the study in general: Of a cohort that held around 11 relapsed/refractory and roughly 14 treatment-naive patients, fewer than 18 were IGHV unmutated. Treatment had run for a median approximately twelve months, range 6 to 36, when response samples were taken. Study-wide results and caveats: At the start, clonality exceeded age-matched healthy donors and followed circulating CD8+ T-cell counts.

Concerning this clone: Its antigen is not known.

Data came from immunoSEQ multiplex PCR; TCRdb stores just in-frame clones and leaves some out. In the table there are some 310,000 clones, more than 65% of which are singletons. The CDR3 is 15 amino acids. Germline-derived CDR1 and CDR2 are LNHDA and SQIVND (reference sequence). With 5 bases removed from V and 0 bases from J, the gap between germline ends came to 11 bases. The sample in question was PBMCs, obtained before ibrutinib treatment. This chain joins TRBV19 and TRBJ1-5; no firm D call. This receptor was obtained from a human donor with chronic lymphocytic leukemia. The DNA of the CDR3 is TGTGCCAGTAGTTGGTCAGCATATAGCAATCAGCCCCAGCATTTT. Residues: CASSWSAYSNQPQHF.